This is a list of T cell receptor beta chains from one sample in a study of metastatic and nonmetastatic thyroid tumors. Using MiXCR, TCRdb re-called clones from the PCR reads. The sample lists approximately 44,000 clones, roughly 27% occurring once. The specimen was blood. Receptors were obtained from a male donor with papillary thyroid cancer or a benign thyroid nodule (not recorded which). Some clones in this sample may be carry-over from other donors' samples. Both conserved end residues are part of each CDR3. The D gene is left open where the match is weak. Size values are once, few and many counts, or a class for expanded clones, and some rows have none.

d_call	clone_size	v_call	j_call	cdr3_aa	cdr3_nt
TRBD1	few	TRBV6-1	TRBJ2-7	CASSDPDRVPSYEQYF	TGTGCCAGCAGTGACCCCGACAGGGTACCCTCCTACGAGCAGTACTTC
.	many	TRBV27	TRBJ2-3	CASSFSDPSTDTQYF	TGTGCCAGCAGTTTTTCAGACCCTAGCACAGATACGCAGTATTTT
.	few	TRBV30	TRBJ1-3	CALRKGIVCGNTINF	TGTGCCTTGAGAAAAGGCATCGTCTGTGGAAACACCATAAATTTT
TRBD1	medium-sized	TRBV6-1	TRBJ2-7	CASIGTGFEQYF	TGTGCCAGCATAGGGACAGGGTTCGAGCAGTACTTC
.	.	TRBV7-9	TRBJ1-2	CASSFDRLYTF	TGTGCCAGCAGCTTTGACAGGCTCTACACCTTC
.	few	TRBV5-1	TRBJ1-6	CASSLEQGNSPLHF	TGCGCCAGCAGCTTGGAACAGGGAAATTCACCCCTCCACTTT
.	.	TRBV5-1	TRBJ2-7	CASSLTGTWAGKQYF	TGCGCCAGCAGCTTAACCGGGACATGGGCCGGCAAACAGTACTTC
.	few	TRBV28	TRBJ2-7	CAISLVLNTEQYF	TGTGCCATCAGCTTAGTGCTTAACACCGAGCAGTACTTC
.	few	TRBV6-6	TRBJ2-7	CASSYSQGFSEQYF	TGTGCCAGCAGTTACTCGCAGGGTTTTAGTGAGCAGTACTTC
TRBD2	few	TRBV2	TRBJ2-7	CASKVAGGSSYEQYF	TGTGCCAGCAAGGTAGCGGGGGGAAGCTCCTACGAGCAGTACTTC
TRBD1	.	TRBV6-1	TRBJ2-7	CASSEAGGTGSEQYF	TGTGCCAGCAGTGAGGCGGGCGGGACAGGGTCCGAGCAGTACTTC
.	many	TRBV29-1	TRBJ2-3	CSAPGTYTDTQYF	TGCAGCGCTCCCGGGACTTACACAGATACGCAGTATTTT
.	few	TRBV6-4	TRBJ2-3	CAGSERGGTDTQYF	TGTGCCGGCAGTGAACGAGGGGGCACAGATACGCAGTATTTT
.	many	TRBV7-6	TRBJ2-7	CASGTGRTYEQYF	TGTGCCAGCGGAACGGGGCGAACCTACGAGCAGTACTTC
TRBD2	.	TRBV6-1	TRBJ2-7	CASTLGGSGTVGLEQYF	TGTGCCAGCACCCTGGGGGGTAGCGGGACGGTAGGTCTCGAGCAGTACTTC
TRBD1	few	TRBV19	TRBJ1-5	CASSISRQGTRPQHF	TGTGCCAGTAGTATTAGTAGACAGGGGACTAGGCCCCAGCATTTT
.	.	TRBV28	TRBJ2-7	CASSPVTGPLYEQYF	TGTGCCAGCAGCCCGGTAACAGGGCCCCTCTACGAGCAGTACTTC
.	once	TRBV18	TRBJ1-1	CASSALVGVDTAAFF	TGTGCCAGCTCAGCACTCGTGGGGGTAGACACTGCAGCTTTCTTT
TRBD1	.	TRBV30	TRBJ2-3	CALDRGLEDTQNF	TGTGCCTTAGACAGGGGGCTCGAAGATACGCAGAATTTT
TRBD2	many	TRBV3-1	TRBJ2-3	CASSPERGSTDTQYF	TGTGCCAGCAGCCCAGAGCGGGGGAGCACAGATACGCAGTATTTT
.	.	TRBV7-2	TRBJ2-1	CASSPGMTYDEQFF	TGTGCCAGCAGCCCAGGAATGACGTATGATGAGCAGTTCTTC
.	many	TRBV3-1	TRBJ2-7	CASSQDVAGAREQYF	TGTGCCAGCAGCCAAGACGTTGCAGGGGCGCGCGAGCAGTACTTC
TRBD2	few	TRBV6-2/TRBV6-3	TRBJ2-3	CASNSLAGVTDTQYF	TGTGCCAGCAATTCTCTAGCGGGGGTCACAGATACACAGTATTTT
.	many	TRBV29-1	TRBJ2-2	CSGIGQGANTGELFF	TGCAGCGGAATTGGCCAGGGCGCGAACACCGGGGAGCTGTTTTTT
.	.	TRBV11-2	TRBJ2-1	CASSLSSYGEQFF	TGTGCCAGCAGCTTATCTAGTTATGGTGAGCAGTTCTTC
.	.	TRBV7-9	TRBJ2-7	CASSLFTYEQYF	TGTGCCAGCAGCTTATTTACGTACGAGCAGTACTTC
TRBD1	few	TRBV10-2	TRBJ2-7	CASRPLEQGKAYEQYF	TGCGCCAGCAGACCCCTGGAACAGGGGAAAGCCTACGAGCAGTACTTC
TRBD1	.	TRBV3-1	TRBJ2-2	CASSGPQGSGELFF	TGTGCCAGCAGCGGTCCACAGGGGTCCGGGGAGCTGTTTTTC
TRBD1	.	TRBV25-1	TRBJ1-5	CASSDRGGGNQPQHF	TGTGCCAGCAGTGATCGAGGGGGCGGCAATCAGCCCCAGCATTTT
TRBD1	many	TRBV24-1	TRBJ2-1	CATSDPGQGADEQFF	TGTGCCACCAGTGACCCGGGACAGGGGGCCGATGAGCAGTTCTTC
.	many	TRBV30	TRBJ2-4	CACVRDGQNIQYF	TGTGCCTGCGTCCGGGACGGCCAGAACATTCAGTACTTC
.	few	TRBV12-3/TRBV12-4	TRBJ2-7	CASSLLGRYEQYF	TGTGCCAGCAGTTTGTTAGGAAGATACGAGCAGTACTTC
.	many	TRBV7-9	TRBJ1-6	CASSLVGWRALHF	TGTGCCAGCAGCTTAGTCGGGTGGCGGGCCCTCCACTTT
TRBD2	many	TRBV19	TRBJ2-7	CASSARLAGHHYEQYF	TGTGCCAGTAGTGCGAGACTAGCAGGGCACCATTACGAGCAGTACTTC
.	.	TRBV4-1	TRBJ2-7	CASSPPLSYEQYF	TGCGCCAGCAGCCCCCCCCTCTCCTACGAGCAGTACTTC
.	.	TRBV15	TRBJ2-2	CATSRDRETGELFF	TGTGCCACCAGCAGAGACAGGGAGACCGGGGAGCTGTTTTTT
TRBD2	medium-sized	TRBV11-1	TRBJ2-1	CASRSGVAGEGEQFF	TGTGCCAGCAGGTCCGGGGTAGCGGGAGAGGGTGAGCAGTTCTTC
.	many	TRBV24-1	TRBJ2-2	CATSDLDGNTGELFF	TGTGCCACCAGTGACTTAGACGGAAACACCGGGGAGCTGTTTTTT
TRBD1	medium-sized	TRBV19	TRBJ2-7	CASSIGTDQPYEQYF	TGTGCCAGTAGTATCGGGACAGACCAACCCTACGAGCAGTACTTC
.	many	TRBV11-3	TRBJ2-1	CASSSARFNEQFF	TGTGCCAGCAGCTCTGCCCGGTTCAATGAGCAGTTCTTC
.	few	TRBV6-2/TRBV6-3	TRBJ2-5	CATLPGEWGSGLETQYF	TGTGCCACCCTTCCAGGGGAATGGGGGAGTGGCTTAGAGACCCAGTACTTC
TRBD2	.	TRBV30	TRBJ2-3	CAWSRGRSPDTQYF	TGTGCCTGGAGCCGCGGGAGATCGCCAGATACGCAGTATTTT
.	many	TRBV7-9	TRBJ1-1	CASSQGHLNTEAFF	TGTGCCAGCAGCCAGGGACACCTAAACACTGAAGCTTTCTTT
TRBD1	many	TRBV19	TRBJ2-1	CASSRGQGALNEQFF	TGTGCCAGTAGTAGGGGACAGGGGGCTCTAAATGAGCAGTTCTTC
TRBD2	once	TRBV7-6	TRBJ2-3	CASSLSASGSTDTQYF	TGTGCCAGCAGCTTATCGGCTAGCGGGTCCACAGATACGCAGTATTTT
.	.	TRBV6-5	TRBJ1-1	CASSHGKANTEAFF	TGTGCCAGCAGTCACGGGAAGGCGAACACTGAAGCTTTCTTT
TRBD2	many	TRBV11-2	TRBJ2-5	CASSFGGAETQYF	TGTGCCAGCAGCTTCGGGGGGGCCGAGACCCAGTACTTC
TRBD2	many	TRBV20-1	TRBJ2-7	CSASLAGTRNYEQYF	TGCAGTGCCTCATTAGCGGGGACAAGGAACTACGAGCAGTACTTC
.	many	TRBV20-1	TRBJ2-6	CSARPRSFSGANVLTF	TGCAGTGCCCGGCCCCGTTCTTTCTCTGGGGCCAACGTCCTGACTTTC
.	many	TRBV29-1	TRBJ2-5	CSVDEGVGETQYF	TGCAGCGTTGATGAGGGAGTGGGGGAGACCCAGTACTTC
.	many	TRBV27	TRBJ2-1	CASSLFFVGGADEQFF	TGTGCCAGCAGTTTATTTTTTGTGGGCGGGGCGGATGAGCAGTTCTTC
TRBD2	.	TRBV27	TRBJ2-7	CASSSGLAGGEQYF	TGTGCCAGCAGTTCCGGACTAGCGGGAGGCGAGCAGTACTTC